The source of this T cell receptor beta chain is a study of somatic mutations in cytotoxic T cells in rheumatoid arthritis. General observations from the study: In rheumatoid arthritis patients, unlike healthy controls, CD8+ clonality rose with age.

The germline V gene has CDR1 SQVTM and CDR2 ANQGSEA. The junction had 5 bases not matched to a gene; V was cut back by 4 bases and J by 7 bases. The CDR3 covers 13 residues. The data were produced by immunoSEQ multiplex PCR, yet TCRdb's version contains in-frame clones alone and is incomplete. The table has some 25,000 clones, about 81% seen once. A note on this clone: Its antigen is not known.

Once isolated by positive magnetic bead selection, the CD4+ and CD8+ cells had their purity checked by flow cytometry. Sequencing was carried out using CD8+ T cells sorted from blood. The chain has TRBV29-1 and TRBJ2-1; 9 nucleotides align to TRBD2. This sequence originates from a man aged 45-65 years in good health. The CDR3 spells CSVAPTSGNEQFF. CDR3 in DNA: TGCAGCGTTGCCCCGACTAGCGGAAATGAGCAGTTCTTC.